One sample yielded the 26 T cell receptor beta chains listed below, sequenced in a study of blood T cell repertoires in COVID-19. The method was immunoSEQ multiplex PCR; TCRdb's version includes in-frame clones alone and lacks a portion of them. The table has roughly 130,000 clones, around 80% seen once. The sample taken for sequencing was peripheral blood. The source of these receptors is a man between 60 and 75 years old with active or convalescent COVID-19.

This CDR3 is CASSLGGGHEQYF. In DNA form, the CDR3 reads TGTGCCAGCAGCTTAGGGGGGGGGCACGAGCAGTACTTC. The chain uses TRBV7-9 and TRBJ2-7, with D possibly matching TRBD2 (7 bases). The CDR3 consists of 13 residues. Trimming cost V 1 base and J 5 bases, with 9 bases left between them. Germline-derived CDR1 and CDR2 are SEHNR and FQNEAQ (reference sequence).

V and J are TRBV28 and TRBJ2-1; a possible D gene is TRBD1 (6 bases). V was pared by 6 bases and J by 4 bases, with 19 bases between. CDR3 length: 16 amino acids. CDR1 and CDR2 from the germline V gene are MDHEN and SYDVKM. CDR3 sequence (DNA): TGTGCCAGCAGACCTTCGGTGGGACATTATTACAATGAGCAGTTCTTC. It codes for CASRPSVGHYYNEQFF.

This clone showed up just once. This chain connects TRBV18 to TRBJ1-2, with 10 bases matching TRBD1. V dropped 2 bases and J dropped 8; count of bases not matched to a gene: 11. The CDR3 extends over 16 amino acids. Germline CDR1 and CDR2: KGHSH and LQKENI. The CDR3 nucleotides read TGTGCCAGCTCACCATTCCGGGGACAGGGGACCTTCGGCTACACCTTC. Its protein product is CASSPFRGQGTFGYTF.

This chain joins TRBV28 and TRBJ2-7; tentatively, D is TRBD1 (5 bases). Germline values: CDR1 MDHEN, CDR2 SYDVKM. V lost 5 bases and J lost 4, with 6 bases in between. The CDR3 runs 11 residues. The CDR3 protein is CASSAGYEQYF. DNA of the CDR3: TGTGCCAGCAGTGCAGGGTACGAGCAGTACTTC.

The chain is built from TRBV7-6 and TRBJ1-5; D might be TRBD1 (5 bases). There are 13 residues in the CDR3. CDR1 is SGHVS and CDR2 is FNYEAQ in the germline V gene. V was cut by 0 bases and J by 6 bases, with 6 bases left in between. The CDR3 DNA sequence: TGTGCCAGCAGCTTAGCAGACAGTCAGCCCCAGCATTTT. It yields the protein CASSLADSQPQHF.

CDR3 sequence reads: CASTGGDTQYF. The CDR3 DNA reads as TGTGCCAGCACGGGGGGAGATACGCAGTATTTT. The chain employs TRBV6-5 and TRBJ2-3, with TRBD2 matching 7 bases. The CDR3 spans 11 residues. Germline CDR1 and CDR2: MNHEY and SVGAGI. The V and J ends lost 7 bases and 5 bases, in that order; junction bases with no gene match: 0.

This chain links TRBV18 with TRBJ2-5, with a tentative D call TRBD1 (6 bases). V was pared by 2 bases and J by 4 bases, with 8 bases between. This CDR3 region has 13 residues. Germline values: CDR1 KGHSH, CDR2 LQKENI. The CDR3 is CASSPAQGETQYF. As DNA, the CDR3 is TGTGCCAGCTCACCAGCACAGGGAGAGACCCAGTACTTC.

The chain carries TRBV5-1 and TRBJ1-4, with D possibly being TRBD1 (6 bases). This CDR3 spans 14 amino acids. Germline V lookup: CDR1 SGHRS, CDR2 YFSETQ. Trimming took 5 bases from V and 7 from J, leaving 15 bases between them. In DNA form, the CDR3 reads TGCGCCAGCAGTCGGACAGATAGTTGTGAAAAACTGTTTTTT. Translated, it gives CASSRTDSCEKLFF.

The CDR3 region is CASTFSNEQFF. For the CDR3, the DNA is TGTGCCAGCACCTTCAGCAATGAGCAGTTCTTC. The chain has TRBV28 and TRBJ2-1; unclear D gene. V was clipped by 7 bases and J by 6 bases, with 7 bases between them. CDR1 is MDHEN, CDR2 SYDVKM, per germline. This CDR3 comprises 11 residues. Using reference TRBV28 and TRBJ2-1 for the parts outside the CDR3, the full variable domain is DVKVTQSSRYLVKRTGEKVFLECVQDMDHENMFWYRQDPGLGLRLIYFSYDVKMKEKGDIPEGYSVSREKKERFSLILESASTNQTSMYLCASTFSNEQFFGPGTRLTVL.

The chain has TRBV18 and TRBJ2-1; 11 bases align to TRBD2. CDR3 length: 18 residues. V was clipped by 3 bases and J by 7 bases; unmatched bases: 14. Germline loops: CDR1 KGHSH, CDR2 LQKENI. CDR3 region: CASSPLPSTSGSTNEQFF. CDR3 nucleotides: TGTGCCAGCTCACCTCTACCTTCAACTAGCGGGAGTACGAATGAGCAGTTCTTC.

This chain uses TRBV6-5 with TRBJ1-5, with unresolved D. This CDR3 has 11 amino acids. The V gene lost 5 bases and the J gene lost 5 bases, with 4 bases spanning the gap. Germline V gives CDR1 MNHEY, CDR2 SVGAGI. CDR3: CASSLYQPQHF. CDR3 nucleotide sequence: TGTGCCAGCAGTCTATATCAGCCCCAGCATTTT.

The CDR3 DNA reads as TGTGCCAGCAGAGGGGGTACCTACGAGCAGTACTTC. It translates to CASRGGTYEQYF. The V and J genes are TRBV28 and TRBJ2-7; D may be TRBD1 (6 bases). V dropped 6 bases and J dropped 2 bases, with 8 bases sitting between them. Germline V gene data show CDR1 as MDHEN and CDR2 as SYDVKM. The CDR3 covers 12 residues. Based on the CDR3 plus reference TRBV28 and TRBJ2-7, the full variable domain is DVKVTQSSRYLVKRTGEKVFLECVQDMDHENMFWYRQDPGLGLRLIYFSYDVKMKEKGDIPEGYSVSREKKERFSLILESASTNQTSMYLCASRGGTYEQYFGPGTRLTVT.

The V call is TRBV30, the J call TRBJ2-1; TRBD2 matches at 11 bases. CDR3 length: 15 residues. Germline lookup yields CDR1 GTSNPN and CDR2 SVGIG (reference sequence). The J segment lost 4 bases and the V segment lost 0 bases, leaving 2 bases of the junction unmatched. The CDR3 is CAWSVLAGAYNEQFF. The CDR3 bases are TGTGCCTGGAGTGTACTAGCGGGAGCGTACAATGAGCAGTTCTTC.

V usage is TRBV2 and J usage is TRBJ1-4; tentative D call: TRBD1 (6 bases). The CDR3 loop spans 16 amino acids. CDR1 is SNHLY and CDR2 is FYNNEI in the germline V gene. Deletions cut 7 bases from V and 0 bases from J, with 15 bases between. CDR3 amino acids: CASIKAGVTTNEKLFF. CDR3 nucleotide sequence: TGTGCCAGCATAAAAGCAGGGGTTACAACTAATGAAAAACTGTTTTTT.

The chain is built from TRBV21-1 and TRBJ2-3; the table gives TRBD1 as D, unverified against the DNA. TRBV21-1 is marked as a pseudogene. The CDR3 has 15 amino acids. The CDR3 DNA reads TGTGCCAGCATCCCAGACAGGGCGAGCACAGATACGCAGTATTTT. Translation gives CASIPDRASTDTQYF.

V gene TRBV6-5 combines with J gene TRBJ2-3, with D possibly being TRBD2 (6 bases). Germline lookup yields CDR1 MNHEY and CDR2 SVGAGI. The CDR3 extends over 13 amino acids. V lost 6 bases, J lost 5 bases, and 12 bases lay in between. CDR3 DNA: TGTGCCAGCAGCGGGAGTTGGAAAGATACGCAGTATTTT. Protein product: CASSGSWKDTQYF.

A note on this clone: At one end the junction does not follow the germline gene, possibly because of a read error. J is TRBJ1-1 and V is TRBV30; 8 bases line up with TRBD1. The CDR3 loop spans 12 amino acids. Germline CDR1 and CDR2: GTSNPN and SVGIG (reference sequence). The CDR3 reads CLLGQGDTEAFF. CDR3 DNA sequence: TGCCTACTAGGACAGGGAGACACTGAAGCTTTCTTT.

The CDR3 protein is CASSYSPRGLQETQYF. The CDR3 region has the DNA TGTGCCAGCAGTTACTCCCCTCGCGGGCTCCAAGAGACCCAGTACTTC. The chain employs TRBV6-5 and TRBJ2-5, with D perhaps matching TRBD2 (5 bases). CDR1 is MNHEY, CDR2 SVGAGI, per germline. CDR3 length: 16 residues. Trimming removed 0 bases from V and 1 base from J, with 12 bases in between.

This clone was picked up one time. The chain combines TRBV9 with TRBJ2-2; 8 bases line up with TRBD2. There are 16 residues in the CDR3. The ends lost 0 bases at V and 7 bases at J; junction bases unmatched: 8. Germline V gene sequence: CDR1 SGDLS, CDR2 YYNGEE. The chain's CDR3 is CASSVVAGGSGGELFF. In nucleotides, the CDR3 is TGTGCCAGCAGCGTAGTGGCGGGAGGTTCCGGCGGGGAGCTGTTTTTT.

CDR3 region: CASSSPLAGLDEQYF. The CDR3 DNA sequence: TGTGCCAGCAGCTCCCCCCTAGCGGGTCTTGACGAGCAGTACTTC. The chain couples TRBV28 to TRBJ2-7; TRBD2 agrees at 8 bases. The CDR3 totals 15 residues. The V gene's germline CDR1 is MDHEN and CDR2 SYDVKM. The V gene end was trimmed by 6 bases and the J gene end by 5 bases; junction bases not matched to a gene: 12.

This clone occurred a few times. This chain links TRBV28 with TRBJ1-4, with D uncertain. Trimming shortened V by 6 bases and J by 2 bases, and 13 bases separated the two germline ends. The CDR3 has 15 residues. From germline, CDR1 is MDHEN and CDR2 SYDVKM. As DNA, the CDR3 is TGTGCCAGCAGGATGGCGGGAAGGACTAATGAAAAACTGTTTTTT. Its translation: CASRMAGRTNEKLFF.

This clone has more than one count but fewer than ten. V usage is TRBV25-1 and J usage is TRBJ1-3, with 7 nucleotides matching TRBD1. The V gene end was trimmed by 5 bases and the J gene end by 8 bases; junction bases not matched to a gene: 9. The germline CDR1 and CDR2 sequences are MGHDK and SYGVNS. The CDR3 is made up of 14 amino acids. The CDR3 is CASSSRQGKDTIYF. In nucleotides, the CDR3 is TGTGCCAGCAGTTCTAGACAGGGAAAGGACACCATATATTTT.

The chain combines TRBV6-5 with TRBJ1-5, with 9 bases lining up with TRBD1. The germline gives CDR1 MNHEY, CDR2 SVGAGI. With V trimmed by 6 bases and J by 5 bases, 8 bases remained unmatched. The CDR3 consists of 15 residues. The CDR3 bases are TGTGCCAGCAGCCCGGACAGGGGTGCGGATCAGCCCCAGCATTTT. This translates into CASSPDRGADQPQHF.

Here the CDR3 reads CASSPRTGYSGANVLTF. The CDR3 DNA reads TGTGCCAGCAGTCCTCGGACAGGGTACTCTGGGGCCAACGTCCTGACTTTC. The rearrangement uses TRBV25-1 and TRBJ2-6, with 8 bases lining up with TRBD1. After removal of 5 bases from V and 0 bases from J, the junction contained 6 bases not matched to a gene. This CDR3 region has 17 residues. Germline CDR1 MGHDK, CDR2 SYGVNS.

This clone has a single count. In DNA form, the CDR3 reads TGTGCCAGCAGTCAGGGGGCGAGAGAGACCCAGTACTTC. Translation gives CASSQGARETQYF. This chain connects TRBV6-5 to TRBJ2-5; 8 nucleotides align to TRBD1. The CDR3 is 13 amino acids. The V and J ends lost 5 bases and 4 bases, in that order; junction bases with no gene match: 3. CDR1 and CDR2 from the germline V gene are MNHEY and SVGAGI.

This clone was found a few times. The chain has TRBV28 and TRBJ1-5; no clear D gene. Germline V gene data show CDR1 as MDHEN and CDR2 as SYDVKM. Trimming stripped 8 bases from V and 7 bases from J, with 18 bases between. The CDR3 has 14 residues. The CDR3 protein is CASLQRLGRQPQHF. The CDR3 DNA is TGTGCCAGCCTCCAGCGGCTTGGTAGGCAGCCCCAGCATTTT.